The present entry profiles one T cell receptor (beta chain) with its context. PCR amplification relied on 60 Vbeta primers (plus 13 Jbeta primers). Some clones are missing from TCRdb's copy, which holds only in-frame ones; the method was immunoSEQ multiplex PCR. The table shows over 90,000 clones, with just under 70% occurring only once. This CDR3 has 14 amino acids. Germline CDR1 MGHDK, CDR2 SYGVNS. V trimming: 6 bases; J trimming: 1 base; junction bases outside the gene matches: 4. This entry belongs to a study of cytomegalovirus exposure and HLA in healthy donors. Input material: PBMCs. The TCR originated in a woman aged 45-65 years in good health and CMV-seropositive. The genes are TRBV25-1 and TRBJ1-1; 8 nucleotides match TRBD1. CDR3: CASRGGTGNTEAFF. The CDR3 DNA is TGTGCCAGCAGGGGCGGGACAGGGAACACTGAAGCTTTCTTT. Drawing the rest from reference TRBV25-1 and TRBJ1-1, the complete variable domain is EADIYQTPRYLVIGTGKKITLECSQTMGHDKMYWYQQDPGMELHLIHYSYGVNSTEKGDLSSESTVSRIRTEHFPLTLESARPSHTSQYLCASRGGTGNTEAFFGQGTRLTVV.